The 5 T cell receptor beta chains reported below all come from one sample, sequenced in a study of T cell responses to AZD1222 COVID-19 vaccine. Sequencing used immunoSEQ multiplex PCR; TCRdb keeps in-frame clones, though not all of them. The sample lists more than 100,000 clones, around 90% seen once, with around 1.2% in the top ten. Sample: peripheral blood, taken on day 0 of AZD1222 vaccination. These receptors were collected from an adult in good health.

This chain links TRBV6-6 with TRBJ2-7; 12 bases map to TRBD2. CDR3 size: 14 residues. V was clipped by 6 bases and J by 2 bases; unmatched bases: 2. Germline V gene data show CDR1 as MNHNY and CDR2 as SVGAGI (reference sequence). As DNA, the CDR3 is TGTGCCAGCAGACTAGCGGGGGGAACCTACGAGCAGTACTTC. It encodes CASRLAGGTYEQYF.

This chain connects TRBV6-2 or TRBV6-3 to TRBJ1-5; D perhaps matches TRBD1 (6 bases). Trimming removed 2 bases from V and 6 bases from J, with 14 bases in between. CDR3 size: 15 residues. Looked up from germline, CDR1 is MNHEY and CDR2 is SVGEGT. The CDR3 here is CASSYRGGIPQPQHF. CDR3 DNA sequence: TGTGCCAGCAGTTACAGGGGGGGAATCCCTCAGCCCCAGCATTTT.

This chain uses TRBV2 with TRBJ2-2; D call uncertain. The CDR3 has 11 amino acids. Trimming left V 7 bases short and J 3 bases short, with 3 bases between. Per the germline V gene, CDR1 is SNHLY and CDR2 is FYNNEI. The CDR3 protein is CASKDTGELFF. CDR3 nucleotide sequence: TGTGCCAGCAAGGACACCGGGGAGCTGTTTTTT.

CDR3 in DNA: TGCGCCAGCAGCCAACTAGCGGGGGACGAGCAGTACTTC. Translation: CASSQLAGDEQYF. The chain carries TRBV4-1 and TRBJ2-7; TRBD2 matches 10 bases. V lost 2 bases and J lost 5; bases outside the gene matches: 0. Germline lookup yields CDR1 MGHRA and CDR2 YSYEKL. This CDR3 comprises 13 residues.

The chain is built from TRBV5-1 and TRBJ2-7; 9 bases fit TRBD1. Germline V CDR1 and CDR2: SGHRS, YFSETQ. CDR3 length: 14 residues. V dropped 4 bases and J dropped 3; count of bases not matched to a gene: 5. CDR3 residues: CASSPTGGGYEQYF. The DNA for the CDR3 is TGCGCCAGCAGCCCAACAGGGGGCGGCTACGAGCAGTACTTC.